A single sample gave rise to the 3 T cell receptor beta chains below, sequenced in a study of T cells after yellow fever vaccination. TCRdb re-called the 5' RACE reads through MiXCR, storing one row per CDR3 protein. Here the sample spans 150,000 to 200,000 distinct CDR3 sequences, approximately 6.2% being singletons. Here the sequenced sample was CD4+ T cells sorted from PBMCs, taken on the day of the first yellow fever vaccination. These receptors were obtained from a man aged 18 to 30 who received the YFV17D yellow fever vaccine.

In this sample, this clonotype turned up many times. CDR3: CASSLSLRPGTVEEQYF. Written as DNA, the CDR3 is TGTGCCAGCAGCTTAAGCCTGCGACCAGGTACGGTTGAGGAGCAGTACTTC. The chain is built from TRBV7-8 and TRBJ2-7; D gene ambiguous. V lost 2 bases and J lost 7, with 24 bases in between. Per germline, CDR1 SGHVS and CDR2 FQNEAQ. CDR3 length: 17 residues.

The sample holds a few counts of this clonotype. V gene TRBV6-5 combines with J gene TRBJ1-4; D perhaps matches TRBD1 (5 bases). CDR1 is MNHEY, CDR2 SVGAGI, per germline. CDR3 length: 15 residues. The germline V and J ends were trimmed by 4 bases and 10 bases, with 19 bases remaining between them. CDR3 in amino acids: CASSSILGHPGKLFF. The CDR3 DNA sequence: TGTGCCAGCAGTTCCATCCTAGGACATCCTGGAAAACTGTTTTTT.

This clonotype was detected ten times or more. The CDR3 spells CASSHNGGTGANVLTF. DNA of the CDR3: TGTGCCAGCAGCCATAACGGGGGGACCGGGGCCAACGTCCTGACTTTC. The chain links TRBV6-2 or TRBV6-3 to TRBJ2-6; 7 positions agree with TRBD2. The trim removed 6 bases at V and 4 bases at J, leaving 9 bases unmatched. The CDR3 is 16 amino acids. Germline CDR1 reads MNHEY; CDR2 reads SVGEGT.